This T cell receptor beta chain was captured by sequencing in a study of blood T cell repertoires in COVID-19. For the study at large: Researchers got acute and convalescent COVID-19 samples from the United States, Italy and Spain. Sources were T cells, B-cell-depleted T cells, or PBMCs; the material itself was cDNA or gDNA.

This CDR3 contains 15 residues. The V segment lost 4 bases and the J segment 6 bases; nucleotides outside the gene matches: 9. The germline gives CDR1 SGHAT, CDR2 FQDESV (reference sequence). Seattle patients were enrolled while actively infected and followed longitudinally. Original analysis: Amplification of reference gene primers provided the estimated nucleated cell counts. Sequencing was performed with immunoSEQ multiplex PCR; in TCRdb, only in-frame clones are kept and a portion is missing. V and J calls plus clone size are reproduced from that table; the DNA served to infer D and trimming. The data hold 200,000 to 300,000 clones, with around 90% observed a single time.

The receptor's source is a woman in her fifties or sixties with COVID-19, enrolled during active disease. This rearrangement joins TRBV11-1 to TRBJ2-3; 8 nucleotides agree with TRBD2. The sequenced sample was peripheral blood. The CDR3 bases are TGTGCCAGCAGCTCCGCCAGCGGGAGCGGTGATACGCAGTATTTT. Translation: CASSSASGSGDTQYF.